This T cell receptor beta chain is from a study of cytomegalovirus exposure and HLA in healthy donors. Study-wide results and caveats: Certain sequence variants were highly shared and formed a cluster, and this cluster was likely a sequencing artifact. Indistinguishable V segments, including TRBV6-2 and TRBV6-3, were excluded. It was reported that the classifier diagnosed cytomegalovirus status with high specificity and sensitivity in both the original and validation cohorts. Generally TCR sequences proved uncommon, though certain public TCRs appeared in numerous donors.

The CDR3 spans 13 residues. The germline V gene has CDR1 SGHVS and CDR2 FQNEAQ. V dropped 5 bases and J dropped 5 bases, with 12 bases sitting between them. 60 Vbeta and 13 Jbeta primers were used in PCR. TCRdb's copy holds only in-frame clones and misses some; the assay was immunoSEQ multiplex PCR. Of around 210,000 clones listed, around 78% are singletons. Turning to this clone: The target antigen is unknown.

The chain links TRBV7-8 to TRBJ2-5, with D possibly being TRBD2 (5 bases). The clonotype comes from a boy younger than 18 in good health and CMV-seronegative. The sequencing sample was made of PBMCs. CDR3 nucleotides: TGTGCCAGCAGCCGAACCCAGCGGGAGACCCAGTACTTC. Its protein is CASSRTQRETQYF.